This T cell receptor (beta chain) was found in a study of blood T cell repertoires in COVID-19. Study background: Samples representing acute and convalescent COVID-19 were sourced from the United States, Italy and Spain. PBMCs, B-cell-depleted T cells, or T cells provided the cDNA or gDNA that made up the material.

Original handling: Reference gene primer amplification yielded estimated nucleated cell counts. Sequencing was performed with immunoSEQ multiplex PCR; in TCRdb, only in-frame clones are kept and a portion is missing. The V and J calls and the clone size are those of that table, but D and trimming were determined from the DNA. Of tens of thousands of clones listed, 80% to 85% were seen once; the top ten hold approximately 20%. The CDR3 consists of 15 residues. Germline trimming cut 4 bases from V and 8 bases from J; bases unmatched to any gene: 9. CDR1 is LGHNA and CDR2 is YSLEER in the germline V gene. Seattle's cohort entered during active infection and was followed longitudinally.

This clonotype was sampled from a man under 40 with COVID-19, enrolled during active disease. What was sequenced was peripheral blood. V and J are TRBV4-3 and TRBJ2-3; 10 nucleotides agree with TRBD2. The CDR3 sequence: CASSPQAGGRGTQYF. In DNA form, the CDR3 reads TGCGCCAGCAGCCCCCAAGCGGGGGGGCGGGGTACGCAGTATTTT.